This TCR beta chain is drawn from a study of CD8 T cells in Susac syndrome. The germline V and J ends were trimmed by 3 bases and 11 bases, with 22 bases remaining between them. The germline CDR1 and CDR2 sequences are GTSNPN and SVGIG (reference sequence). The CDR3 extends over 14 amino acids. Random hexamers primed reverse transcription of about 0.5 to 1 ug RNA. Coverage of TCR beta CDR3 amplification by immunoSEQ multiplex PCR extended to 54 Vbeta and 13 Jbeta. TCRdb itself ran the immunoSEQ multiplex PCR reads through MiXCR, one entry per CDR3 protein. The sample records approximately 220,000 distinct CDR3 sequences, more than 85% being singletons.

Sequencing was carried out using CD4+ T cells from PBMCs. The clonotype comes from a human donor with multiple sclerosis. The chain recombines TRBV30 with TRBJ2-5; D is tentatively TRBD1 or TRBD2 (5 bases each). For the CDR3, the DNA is TGTGCCTGGAGCGCTTCAGTGGGACGACCCGGGCAGTACTTC. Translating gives CAWSASVGRPGQYF.